These 25 T cell receptor beta chains were sequenced from one sample in a study of immune evolution from preneoplasia to lung adenocarcinoma. Profiled with immunoSEQ multiplex PCR; TCRdb holds only in-frame clones, not every one. The sample lists some 15,000 clones, more than 65% occurring once. Material: FFPE minimally invasive lung adenocarcinoma tissue. These TCRs come from a person aged 55-80 years with lung adenocarcinoma.

This clone appeared a few times. This rearrangement joins TRBV19 to TRBJ2-2; maybe TRBD1 (5 bases). From germline, CDR1 is LNHDA and CDR2 SQIVND (reference sequence). V was pared by 9 bases and J by 4 bases, with 24 bases between. CDR3 length equals 17 residues. This CDR3 is CASRKTSPLTATGELFF. CDR3 coding DNA: TGTGCCAGCAGAAAAACATCTCCCCTGACAGCCACCGGGGAGCTGTTTTTT.

The chain couples TRBV7-9 to TRBJ2-3; TRBD1 matches at 10 bases. Per the germline V gene, CDR1 is SEHNR and CDR2 is FQNEAQ (reference sequence). V shed 5 bases and J 3 bases; nucleotides not matched to a gene: 11. The CDR3 length is 17 residues. CDR3 amino acids: CASSPWGGQGLTDTQYF. CDR3 bases: TGTGCCAGCAGCCCCTGGGGGGGACAGGGGTTAACAGATACGCAGTATTTT.

This chain links TRBV4-1 with TRBJ1-1; no reliable D call. CDR3 length: 17 residues. Between the trimmed V and J ends, which lost 0 bases and 6 bases, there was a span of 20 bases. Germline CDR1 and CDR2: MGHRA and YSYEKL. The CDR3 nucleotides read TGCGCCAGCAGCCAAGAAGTGGCAGGCGGAATCAACCCTGAAGCTTTCTTT. Translated: CASSQEVAGGINPEAFF.

This clone was seen once. J is TRBJ2-7 and V is TRBV9; a possible D gene is TRBD2 (7 bases). Trimming removed 4 bases from V and 6 bases from J, with 23 bases in between. The germline V gene encodes CDR1 SGDLS and CDR2 YYNGEE. The CDR3 extends over 16 amino acids. The CDR3 bases are TGTGCCAGCAGCTCAAGAGTAGGGGGGGACTACTCCGAGCAGTACTTC. It translates to CASSSRVGGDYSEQYF.

V usage is TRBV11-3 and J usage is TRBJ2-7; D is ambiguous. This CDR3 has 12 amino acids. The germline V and J ends were trimmed by 3 bases and 6 bases, with 9 bases remaining between them. The V gene's germline CDR1 is SGHNT and CDR2 YENEEA. This CDR3 reads CASSFREPEQYF. DNA of the CDR3: TGTGCCAGCAGCTTTAGGGAACCCGAGCAGTACTTC.

The V and J genes are TRBV12-5 and TRBJ2-1, with 9 nucleotides matching TRBD1. The CDR3 has 16 residues. Per germline, CDR1 LGHNT and CDR2 FRNRAP. V shed 4 bases and J 6 bases; nucleotides not matched to a gene: 10. The CDR3 here is CASGSTGGVGSNEQFF. The CDR3 region has the DNA TGTGCTAGTGGTTCCACAGGGGGCGTAGGATCCAATGAGCAGTTCTTC.

This clone has a handful of counts. The chain has TRBV9 and TRBJ1-6; the D gene is possibly TRBD1 (5 bases). V shed 0 bases and J shed 5 bases, with 6 bases lying between them. The V gene's germline CDR1 is SGDLS and CDR2 YYNGEE. The CDR3 covers 14 residues. The CDR3: CASSVVDNNSPLHF. DNA of the CDR3: TGTGCCAGCAGCGTAGTGGACAATAATTCACCCCTCCACTTT.

This clone was detected a few times. The chain employs TRBV30 and TRBJ2-2, with no clear D. The germline CDR1 and CDR2 sequences are GTSNPN and SVGIG (reference sequence). V was pared by 2 bases and J by 3 bases, with 4 bases between. CDR3 length: 12 amino acids. The CDR3 sequence: CAWSKDTGELFF. CDR3 nucleotides: TGTGCCTGGAGTAAGGACACCGGGGAGCTGTTTTTT. Using reference TRBV30 and TRBJ2-2 for the parts outside the CDR3, the full variable domain is SQTIHQWPATLVQPVGSPLSLECTVEGTSNPNLYWYRQAAGRGLQLLFYSVGIGQISSEVPQNLSASRPQDRQFILSSKKLLLSDSGFYLCAWSKDTGELFFGEGSRLTVL.

The rearrangement links TRBV30 to TRBJ2-1; weak D call: TRBD2 (5 bases). V gave up 3 bases and J gave up 7 bases, with 7 bases separating them. The CDR3 is made up of 11 amino acids. Germline assignment: CDR1 GTSNPN and CDR2 SVGIG (reference sequence). Here the CDR3 DNA reads TGTGCCTGGAGACTAGATAATGAGCAGTTCTTC. Residues: CAWRLDNEQFF.

The gene calls are TRBV5-1 and TRBJ2-7, with 8 bases lining up with TRBD1. This CDR3 has 16 residues. The germline V gene has CDR1 SGHRS and CDR2 YFSETQ. V was clipped by 4 bases and J by 2 bases; unmatched bases: 11. Here the CDR3 DNA reads TGCGCCAGCAGCGCAGGACAGGGTGCCTTAGCCTACGAGCAGTACTTC. It yields the protein CASSAGQGALAYEQYF.

V is TRBV11-3 and J is TRBJ2-2, with 15 positions matching TRBD2. CDR3 length: 16 residues. The V and J ends lost 3 bases and 7 bases, in that order; junction bases with no gene match: 3. Germline V gene sequence: CDR1 SGHNT, CDR2 YENEEA. The CDR3 loop is CASSFGLAGGRGELFF. In DNA form, the CDR3 reads TGTGCCAGCAGCTTCGGACTAGCGGGGGGGCGCGGGGAGCTGTTTTTT.

The chain links TRBV28 to TRBJ2-7; TRBD1 matches at 8 bases. Germline lookup yields CDR1 MDHEN and CDR2 SYDVKM. The CDR3 loop spans 14 amino acids. Germline trimming cut 5 bases from V and 4 bases from J; bases unmatched to any gene: 7. The CDR3 nucleotides read TGTGCCAGCAGTCACCGGGACAGGTCTTACGAGCAGTACTTC. Encoded protein: CASSHRDRSYEQYF.

The chain has TRBV6-1 and TRBJ2-1; D is unclear. V was clipped by 9 bases and J by 12 bases, with 6 bases between them. CDR3 length equals 8 residues. Looked up from germline, CDR1 is MNHNS and CDR2 is SASEGT. CDR3 DNA sequence: TGTGCCAGTGGCGGGCAGTTCTTC. As protein: CASGGQFF.

The chain joins TRBV18 to TRBJ2-5; 7 nucleotides agree with TRBD1. The germline V gene encodes CDR1 KGHSH and CDR2 LQKENI. V shed 4 bases, J shed 5 bases, and the junction held 7 bases outside the gene matches. This CDR3 is 14 amino acids long. The CDR3 region has the DNA TGTGCCAGCTCACAGAGACAGGGCGGGGAGACCCAGTACTTC. It is translated as CASSQRQGGETQYF.

The V gene is TRBV5-1, the J gene TRBJ2-3; D assignment may be TRBD1 or TRBD2 (7 bases each). This CDR3 is 14 amino acids long. Germline CDR1 SGHRS, CDR2 YFSETQ. Trimming pared 7 bases from V and 6 bases from J, leaving 18 bases between. In nucleotides, the CDR3 is TGCGCCAGCGGGGAGGGGGCGATTCTGGATACGCAGTATTTT. Protein sequence: CASGEGAILDTQYF. Full variable domain (rest looked up from reference TRBV5-1 and TRBJ2-3): KAGVTQTPRYLIKTRGQQVTLSCSPISGHRSVSWYQQTPGQGLQFLFEYFSETQRNKGNFPGRFSGRQFSNSRSEMNVSTLELGDSALYLCASGEGAILDTQYFGPGTRLTVL.

The chain recombines TRBV14 with TRBJ1-1; maybe TRBD1 (5 bases). Trimming pared 2 bases from V and 11 bases from J, leaving 12 bases between. CDR1 and CDR2 from the germline V gene are SGHDN and FVKESK. The CDR3 spans 12 residues. CDR3 residues: CASSQHTGSAFF. The CDR3 DNA reads TGTGCCAGCAGCCAACACACAGGTAGCGCTTTCTTT.

This clone was seen just once. The V and J genes are TRBV28 and TRBJ2-5; 8 bases are shared with TRBD2. Germline loops: CDR1 MDHEN, CDR2 SYDVKM. The CDR3 covers 15 residues. J lost 5 bases, V lost 3 bases, and 8 bases had no gene match. The CDR3 is CASSLQRELGETQYF. The CDR3 bases are TGTGCCAGCAGTTTGCAGCGGGAGTTGGGGGAGACCCAGTACTTC.

This clone was counted between two and nine times. V usage is TRBV30 and J usage is TRBJ1-1; the D gene is possibly TRBD1 (5 bases). The V end lost 4 bases, the J end lost 1 base, and 7 bases lay between the germline ends. Germline V CDR1 and CDR2: GTSNPN, SVGIG (reference sequence). The CDR3 has 12 residues. CDR3 loop: CAWTGKNTEAFF. The DNA of the CDR3 is TGTGCCTGGACAGGGAAGAACACTGAAGCTTTCTTT.

This chain uses TRBV4-1 with TRBJ2-3; D not certain. This CDR3 region has 14 residues. V was cut by 0 bases and J by 2 bases, with 6 bases left in between. Germline loops: CDR1 MGHRA, CDR2 YSYEKL. CDR3 region: CASSQDKATDTQYF. In DNA, the CDR3 is TGCGCCAGCAGCCAAGATAAGGCCACAGATACGCAGTATTTT.

The chain has TRBV6-1 and TRBJ1-5; D possibly corresponds to TRBD1 (5 bases). The CDR3 has 16 residues. V lost 2 bases and J 4 bases, leaving 15 bases between the germline ends. Germline CDR1 and CDR2: MNHNS and SASEGT. The CDR3, as DNA: TGTGCCAGCAGTGAACATCTGACGGGGCGAAATCAGCCCCAGCATTTT. It translates to CASSEHLTGRNQPQHF.

This clone occurred a few times. V gene TRBV27 combines with J gene TRBJ2-4, with D unclear. Germline V gene sequence: CDR1 MNHEY, CDR2 SMNVEV (reference sequence). CDR3 length: 14 amino acids. Trimming left V 6 bases short and J 0 bases short, with 9 bases between. The CDR3 DNA reads as TGTGCCAGCAGCCCATATCTAGCCAAAAACATTCAGTACTTC. This sequence encodes CASSPYLAKNIQYF.

This chain's CDR3 is CASNPSTGPNEKLFF. For the CDR3, the DNA is TGTGCCAGCAACCCTTCGACAGGACCTAATGAAAAACTGTTTTTT. V is TRBV7-8 and J is TRBJ1-4, with a possible D match to TRBD1 (6 bases). This CDR3 contains 15 residues. CDR1 and CDR2 from the germline V gene are SGHVS and FQNEAQ. V lost 7 bases and J lost 3, with 15 bases in between.

V usage is TRBV9 and J usage is TRBJ1-2, with 7 bases matching TRBD1. The CDR3 is 13 amino acids. V shed 4 bases, J shed 4 bases, and the junction held 4 bases outside the gene matches. CDR1 and CDR2 (germline): SGDLS, YYNGEE. This CDR3 is CASSKGQSYGYTF. CDR3 DNA sequence: TGTGCCAGCAGCAAGGGACAGTCCTATGGCTACACCTTC.

The CDR3 loop is CASSFNRDRGLANEKLFF. The DNA of the CDR3 is TGTGCCAGCAGCTTTAACCGGGACAGGGGCTTGGCTAATGAAAAACTGTTTTTT. The chain employs TRBV5-5 and TRBJ1-4; 10 bases line up with TRBD1. Germline assignment: CDR1 SGHKS and CDR2 YYEKEE (reference sequence). The CDR3 extends over 18 amino acids. V was clipped by 2 bases and J by 3 bases; unmatched bases: 10.

CDR3 DNA sequence: TGCAGCGCGGGGTCCGGCAATCAGCCCCAGCATTTT. It translates to CSAGSGNQPQHF. The chain employs TRBV29-1 and TRBJ1-5; D is unresolved. CDR1 and CDR2 (germline): SQVTM, ANQGSEA. The CDR3 contains 12 residues. The germline V and J ends were trimmed by 7 bases and 2 bases, with 9 bases remaining between them.